The rows below give T cell receptor beta chains drawn from one sample of a study of cytomegalovirus exposure and HLA in healthy donors. Profiling relied on immunoSEQ multiplex PCR, and the TCRdb table lists in-frame clones only, not all of them. The sample includes a few hundred thousand clones, 80% to 95% of them seen just once. Sequencing used PBMCs. All receptors derive from a girl between 2 and 10 years old in good health and CMV-seronegative. The CDR3 runs from the conserved cysteine through the conserved F or W. Fields, in order: J gene, clone size, D gene, V gene, CDR3 DNA, CDR3 protein. The D gene is left open where the match is weak. Clone size is stated in some rows and not others, as once, few, many or a class when expanded.

TRBJ2-2 | . | . | TRBV7-8 | TGTGCCAGCAGCTTCCGGCTAGGGACTCCCAACACCGGAGAGCTGTTTTTT | CASSFRLGTPNTGELFF
TRBJ2-7 | . | TRBD2 | TRBV5-4 | TGTGCCAGCAGTAGGGGACTAGCGATAAAGGCTTCCGAGCAGTACTTC | CASSRGLAIKASEQYF
TRBJ1-1 | . | . | TRBV30 | TGTGCCTGGATAAGTGTTGAGGCTTTCTTT | CAWISVEAFF
TRBJ1-1 | . | . | TRBV9 | TGTGCCAGCGGGCCCGGGGGGGCTGAAGCTTTCTTT | CASGPGGAEAFF
TRBJ1-2 | few | TRBD1 | TRBV5-1 | TGCGCCAGCAGCCTTGACCCGGCCAGGGGGATTAGCTACACCTTC | CASSLDPARGISYTF
TRBJ1-1 | . | . | TRBV28 | TGTGCCAGCAGTATCTCCTCAGGGGAAACTGAAGCTTTCTTT | CASSISSGETEAFF
TRBJ2-2 | . | . | TRBV5-8 | TGTGCCAGCAGCTTAAGCGGGTTAACCCAGACTGGGGAGCTGTTTTTT | CASSLSGLTQTGELFF
TRBJ1-6 | . | TRBD1 | TRBV25-1 | TGTGCCAGCAGTGAATTCGGGGGACAGAGTAATTCACCCCTCCACTTT | CASSEFGGQSNSPLHF
TRBJ2-5 | . | TRBD2 | TRBV5-1 | TGCGCCAGCAGTCCGGGGGGGGGCCAAGAGACCCAGTACTTC | CASSPGGGQETQYF
TRBJ2-7 | . | . | TRBV5-1 | TGCGCCAGCAGCTTGGCCGGGTCAAGCACCTACGAGCAGTACTTC | CASSLAGSSTYEQYF
TRBJ2-3 | once | . | TRBV7-9 | TGTGCCAGCAGGCTGGACGGCGGGATTCACCGTGCGACAGATACGCAGTATTTT | CASRLDGGIHRATDTQYF
TRBJ1-2 | . | . | TRBV4-1 | TGCGCCAGCAGCCAAGATGCCGGGTACACCTTC | CASSQDAGYTF
TRBJ2-7 | once | . | TRBV7-9 | TGTGCCAGCAGCTTGGGGGGTCACCCCCCCATACCGCCGATCTACGAGCAGTACTTC | CASSLGGHPPIPPIYEQYF
TRBJ2-1 | . | TRBD2 | TRBV2 | TGTGCCAGCACCCTTGGCGGGAGGATTGACAATGAGCAGTTCTTC | CASTLGGRIDNEQFF
TRBJ2-3 | . | TRBD1 | TRBV18 | TGTGCCAGCTCACCATCAGGGGGTCCCACAGATACGCAGTATTTT | CASSPSGGPTDTQYF
TRBJ1-3 | . | . | TRBV6-5 | TGTGCCAGCAGTTCCCCCAGGGGAGACTCTGGAAACACCATATATTTT | CASSSPRGDSGNTIYF
TRBJ1-1 | . | . | TRBV27 | TGTGCCAGCAGTAGGTTTACAGCGAACACTGAAGCTTTCTTT | CASSRFTANTEAFF
TRBJ1-4 | . | . | TRBV19 | TGTGCCAGTAGTATACTAGGAAGTGCAACTAATGAAAAACTGTTTTTT | CASSILGSATNEKLFF
TRBJ2-7 | . | TRBD2 | TRBV10-3 | TGTGCCATCAGTGAGTCGATGGCGGGAGCCTCCTACGAGCAGTACTTC | CAISESMAGASYEQYF
TRBJ2-3 | . | TRBD2 | TRBV5-8 | TGTGCCAGCAGCTTGGGCGGGGGGCCCGGAGATACGCAGTATTTT | CASSLGGGPGDTQYF
TRBJ1-1 | few | TRBD1 | TRBV10-2 | TGCGCCAGCATTGGACAGGGTGGGATGAACACTGAAGCTTTCTTT | CASIGQGGMNTEAFF
TRBJ2-1 | . | TRBD2 | TRBV7-9 | TGTGCCAGCAGCTTATTGGGACTAGCGCACTCCTACAATGAGCAGTTCTTC | CASSLLGLAHSYNEQFF
TRBJ1-6 | . | TRBD1 | TRBV5-6 | TGTGCCAGCAGCCGGGACAGGGTTTCACCCCTCCACTTT | CASSRDRVSPLHF
TRBJ2-3 | . | . | TRBV9 | TGTGCCAGCAGCGTATCAGGAGATACGCAGTATTTT | CASSVSGDTQYF
TRBJ1-5 | . | . | TRBV19 | TGTGCCATCCCCCGGGGAAACTTT | CAIPRGNF
TRBJ2-2 | . | . | TRBV7-9 | TGTGCCACCAAGAGCGGGACAAGTAACACCGGGGAGCTGTTTTTT | CATKSGTSNTGELFF
TRBJ2-3 | . | . | TRBV5-6 | TGTGCCAGCAGCATCTTGGATACGCAGTATTTT | CASSILDTQYF
TRBJ2-1 | . | . | TRBV18 | TGTGCCAGCTCACCAACCAAAGCGCCTTCCTACAATGAGCAGTTCTTC | CASSPTKAPSYNEQFF
TRBJ1-1 | . | . | TRBV7-8 | TGTGCCAGCAGCTTAGCGTTCACAGGCTCTATTATGAACACTGAAGCTTTCTTT | CASSLAFTGSIMNTEAFF
TRBJ1-2 | . | TRBD1 | TRBV20-1 | TGCAGTGCTAGGACAGGGGGCTACACCTTC | CSARTGGYTF
TRBJ1-2 | once | . | TRBV6-1 | TGTGCCAGCACCCCGGCTTTGGGAGGGAACTATGGCTACACCTTC | CASTPALGGNYGYTF
TRBJ2-3 | once | TRBD2 | TRBV27 | TGTGCCAGCAGCCGAAGGGGACTAGCGGCACTGAACGGGACAGATACGCAGTATTTT | CASSRRGLAALNGTDTQYF
TRBJ2-1 | . | TRBD2 | TRBV10-3 | TGTGCCACCCTGGGACTAGCGGGAGGTTTTTATGAGCAGTTCTTC | CATLGLAGGFYEQFF
TRBJ1-5 | . | . | TRBV30 | TGTGCCTGGAGTGGACAGTTCAATCAGCCCCAGCATTTT | CAWSGQFNQPQHF
TRBJ1-6 | . | . | TRBV6-5 | TGTGCCAGCAGTTACAGAGGACTAAATTCACCCCTCCACTTT | CASSYRGLNSPLHF
TRBJ2-5 | . | . | TRBV19 | TGTGCCAGTAGTTTCTTCAGGGAAAGAGAGACCCAGTACTTC | CASSFFRERETQYF
TRBJ2-1 | . | TRBD2 | TRBV5-4 | TGTGCCAGCACGAGCGGGGGGGCCGTGAATGAGCAGTTCTTC | CASTSGGAVNEQFF
TRBJ2-1 | . | . | TRBV6-4 | TGTGCCAGCAGTAAACGGCTAGTTGACTACAATGAGCAGTTCTTC | CASSKRLVDYNEQFF
TRBJ2-5 | . | TRBD2 | TRBV7-3 | TGTGCCAGCAGCTTAGGGGTTAGCGGGAGAGGACAAGAGACCCAGTACTTC | CASSLGVSGRGQETQYF
TRBJ2-7 | few | TRBD2 | TRBV11-2 | TGTGCCAGCAGCTTAGCGGGAGGAAACTACGAGCAGTACTTC | CASSLAGGNYEQYF
TRBJ2-1 | once | . | TRBV6-5 | TGTGCCAGCAGTTACTCCTCCGACTTGGGTGAGCAGTTCTTC | CASSYSSDLGEQFF
TRBJ2-1 | . | . | TRBV7-9 | TGTGCCAGCAACAAAGGCGGAGACTACAGTTATGAGCAGTTCTTC | CASNKGGDYSYEQFF
TRBJ1-3 | . | . | TRBV28 | TGTGCCAGCAGTCAAGACAGCTCTGGAAACACCATATATTTT | CASSQDSSGNTIYF
TRBJ1-2 | few | . | TRBV27 | TGTGCCAGCAGTTTATTTGCGGGGTCGAGGGGCTACTATGGCTACACCTTC | CASSLFAGSRGYYGYTF
TRBJ2-1 | . | . | TRBV7-7 | TGTGCCAGCAGCTCCGAGTATAGCTTTGAGCAGTTCTTC | CASSSEYSFEQFF
TRBJ1-1 | . | . | TRBV27 | TGTGCCAGCAGTTTATCGGGCTCAGAGAACACTGAAGCTTTCTTT | CASSLSGSENTEAFF
TRBJ1-5 | . | TRBD1 | TRBV19 | TGTGCCAGTTCTACCGACAGGGGAAATCAGCCCCAGCATTTT | CASSTDRGNQPQHF
TRBJ1-4 | . | . | TRBV27 | TGTGCCAGCAGCGATCGGGGGGATGAAAAACTGTTTTTT | CASSDRGDEKLFF
TRBJ2-3 | . | TRBD1 | TRBV29-1 | TGCAGCGTCGGCCGGGACAGGGGGCGCCAGACAGATACGCAGTATTTT | CSVGRDRGRQTDTQYF
TRBJ1-1 | . | . | TRBV4-1 | TGCGCCAGCAGCCCCTCGGTGTGGGGCGGCGGATGGACTGAAGCTTTCTTT | CASSPSVWGGGWTEAFF
TRBJ2-3 | . | . | TRBV5-1 | TGCGCCAGCAACTTAGGCGGTACTAGCACAGATACGCAGTATTTT | CASNLGGTSTDTQYF
TRBJ2-1 | . | TRBD2 | TRBV6-1 | TGTGCCAGCAGGTTAGCGGGGAGCTCCTACAATGAGCAGTTCTTC | CASRLAGSSYNEQFF
TRBJ1-2 | . | TRBD1 | TRBV7-9 | TGTGCCAGCAGCTTAGCCCCCGCGACAGGGAGGTCTGACTATGGCTACACCTTC | CASSLAPATGRSDYGYTF